The present TCR beta chain was sequenced within a study of T cell repertoires in cytomegalovirus infection. Whole-study findings and limits: Carriage of CMV together with the relevant HLA was identifiable through cumulative public TCR beta family frequency. The ex vivo response was dominated by HLA-C-restricted CMV-specific TCR beta clonotypes.

This clonotype is a singleton in its sample. The antigen is not known. One entry per CDR3 protein results from TCRdb running MiXCR on the reads. The data hold about 180,000 distinct CDR3 sequences, with approximately 17% observed a single time. The CDR3 is 18 amino acids. Germline CDR1 SEHNR, CDR2 FQNEAQ (reference sequence). Trimming cost V 0 bases and J 6 bases, with 23 bases left between them. The TCR originated in a human donor in good health (CMV status not recorded). Some clones in this sample may be carry-over from other donors' samples. The specimen sequenced was CD8+ T cells from PBMCs. The V call is TRBV7-9, the J call TRBJ2-5, with D uncertain. The CDR3: CASSLATGSAIVLKTQYF. CDR3 in DNA: TGTGCCAGCAGCTTAGCTACCGGGTCAGCTATTGTTCTGAAGACCCAGTACTTC. Combining the CDR3 with reference TRBV7-9 and TRBJ2-5 gives the whole variable domain DTGVSQNPRHKITKRGQNVTFRCDPISEHNRLYWYRQTLGQGPEFLTYFQNEAQLEKSRLLSDRFSAERPKGSFSTLEIQRTEQGDSAMYLCASSLATGSAIVLKTQYFGPGTRLLVL.